Each of the 17 T cell receptor beta chains below was sequenced from the same sample in a study of T cells in Graves' hyperthyroidism and ophthalmopathy. Amplified regions were TCR beta CDR3 sequences from RNA transcripts. HTBI primers drove first-round RT-PCR of the TCR CDR3. TCRdb recomputed calls from the multiplex PCR reads with MiXCR, one row per CDR3 protein. Among around 300,000 distinct CDR3 sequences, roughly 15% were seen once, and the ten largest hold more than 7.5%. The sample comprised blood. The receptor source for this set is a woman aged 25 to 45 with Graves' hyperthyroidism that later progressed to Graves' ophthalmopathy.

This clonotype was counted many times. This chain connects TRBV5-6 to TRBJ1-1, with TRBD1 matching 8 bases. CDR3 length equals 13 residues. Germline values: CDR1 SGHDT, CDR2 YYEEEE. The junction had 6 bases not matched to a gene; V was cut back by 3 bases and J by 8 bases. The CDR3 protein is CASSWGTGPEAFF. CDR3 coding DNA: TGTGCCAGCAGCTGGGGGACAGGCCCGGAAGCTTTCTTT. Full variable domain (remainder filled in from reference TRBV5-6 and TRBJ1-1): DAGVTQSPTHLIKTRGQQVTLRCSPKSGHDTVSWYQQALGQGPQFIFQYYEEEERQRGNFPDRFSGHQFPNYSSELNVNALLLGDSALYLCASSWGTGPEAFFGQGTRLTVV.

This clonotype was counted at least ten times. The chain links TRBV28 to TRBJ2-7; TRBD2 matches at 10 bases. Trimming at V came to 6 bases and at J to 6 bases, leaving 8 bases not matched to a gene. In germline, CDR1 is MDHEN, CDR2 SYDVKM. The CDR3 contains 14 residues. CDR3 nucleotides: TGTGCCAGCAGAGGTCTAGCGGGAGTTGGCGAGCAGTACTTC. It codes for CASRGLAGVGEQYF.

The chain couples TRBV5-1 to TRBJ2-1; tentatively, D is TRBD2 (6 bases). The CDR3 runs 16 residues. Trimming removed 3 bases from V and 4 bases from J, with 17 bases in between. The germline V gene encodes CDR1 SGHRS and CDR2 YFSETQ. The CDR3 DNA reads as TGCGCCAGCAGCTCCCTCGCGGGGCCAGCTTACAATGAGCAGTTCTTC. Protein product: CASSSLAGPAYNEQFF.

This clonotype was recorded a few times. The chain uses TRBV20-1 and TRBJ1-6; D not resolved. The CDR3 length is 14 residues. Per the germline V gene, CDR1 is DFQATT and CDR2 is SNEGSKA (reference sequence). The ends were cut back, 6 bases at V and 5 bases at J, with 14 bases in the middle. The DNA of the CDR3 is TGCAGTGCCTATTCAGATTCAAATAATTCACCCCTCCACTTT. Protein product: CSAYSDSNNSPLHF.

This clonotype came up many times. The V gene is TRBV6-2 or TRBV6-3, the J gene TRBJ2-1; D might be TRBD2 (5 bases). V gave up 5 bases and J gave up 7 bases, with 18 bases separating them. Per the germline V gene, CDR1 is MNHEY and CDR2 is SVGEGT. CDR3 length: 15 amino acids. The CDR3 is CASSDPHRDKNEQFF. DNA for the CDR3: TGTGCCAGCAGTGACCCCCATCGGGATAAGAATGAGCAGTTCTTC.

This sequence joins TRBV27 and TRBJ2-2; possibly TRBD1 for D (6 bases). V lost 6 bases to trimming and J lost 7 bases, with 12 bases between them. From germline, CDR1 is MNHEY and CDR2 SMNVEV (reference sequence). This CDR3 is built from 13 residues. CDR3 sequence: CASRTRGIGELFF. The CDR3 region has the DNA TGTGCCAGCAGGACCAGGGGAATCGGGGAGCTGTTTTTT.

The J gene is TRBJ2-6, the V gene TRBV29-1, with no clear D. The CDR3 totals 13 residues. Germline CDR1 reads SQVTM; CDR2 reads ANQGSEA. V gave up 3 bases and J gave up 4 bases, with 7 bases separating them. CDR3 in DNA: TGCAGCGTTGACCCCTCCGGGGCCAACGTCCTGACTTTC. Translated, it gives CSVDPSGANVLTF.

This clonotype was detected many times. The chain has TRBV7-2 and TRBJ2-2, with TRBD1 as a possible D gene (5 bases). The CDR3 has 16 residues. CDR1 and CDR2 from the germline V gene are SGHTA and FQGNSA. The germline V and J ends were trimmed by 5 bases and 5 bases, with 18 bases remaining between them. This chain's CDR3 is CASSQPTGSQTGELFF. CDR3 DNA: TGTGCCAGCAGCCAACCAACAGGTTCTCAGACCGGGGAGCTGTTTTTT.

This clonotype was observed many times. The V call is TRBV20-1, the J call TRBJ2-5, with 8 positions matching TRBD2. There are 16 residues in the CDR3. V lost 1 base to trimming and J lost 5 bases; unmatched junction nucleotides: 12. Germline-derived CDR1 and CDR2 are DFQATT and SNEGSKA (reference sequence). The CDR3 DNA follows: TGCAGTGCTAGAGCGCCGGGACTAGGGGAATTGGAGACCCAGTACTTC. Encoded protein: CSARAPGLGELETQYF.

This clonotype was picked up many times. CDR3 loop: CASSSSLAGAAYNEQFF. The CDR3 region has the DNA TGTGCCAGCAGTTCCTCACTAGCGGGAGCCGCCTACAATGAGCAGTTCTTC. The chain employs TRBV27 and TRBJ2-1; 11 nucleotides line up with TRBD2. The CDR3 runs to 17 residues. The ends lost 4 bases at V and 2 bases at J; junction bases unmatched: 7. Germline CDR1 reads MNHEY; CDR2 reads SMNVEV (reference sequence).

This clonotype was seen repeatedly, ten times or more. The rearrangement uses TRBV30 and TRBJ1-3; D is possibly TRBD1 (6 bases). Germline V CDR1 and CDR2: GTSNPN, SVGIG (reference sequence). Between the trimmed V and J ends, which lost 3 bases and 1 base, there was a span of 10 bases. The CDR3 spans 14 residues. CDR3 loop: CAWRQDRSGNTIYF. CDR3 coding DNA: TGTGCCTGGAGACAGGACAGATCTGGAAACACCATATATTTT.

V usage is TRBV7-2 and J usage is TRBJ2-1; D possibly corresponds to TRBD1 (7 bases). CDR1 is SGHTA and CDR2 is FQGNSA in the germline V gene. This CDR3 spans 15 amino acids. V lost 3 bases, J lost 5 bases, and 14 bases lay in between. The CDR3 DNA reads TGTGCCAGCAGCTTCAGGGGGGCCGCTAACAATGAGCAGTTCTTC. Its protein product is CASSFRGAANNEQFF.

The chain is built from TRBV4-1 and TRBJ2-7; D is possibly TRBD1 (6 bases). This CDR3 has 16 residues. The germline gives CDR1 MGHRA, CDR2 YSYEKL. V lost 4 bases to trimming and J lost 3 bases, with 19 bases between them. The CDR3 here is CASSLGGQQFGYEQYF. The CDR3 DNA sequence: TGCGCCAGCAGCCTTGGAGGACAGCAATTTGGCTACGAGCAGTACTTC.

This clonotype was found many times. The genes are TRBV27 and TRBJ2-7; possibly TRBD2 for D (5 bases). Germline CDR1 MNHEY, CDR2 SMNVEV (reference sequence). V dropped 8 bases and J dropped 6 bases, with 11 bases sitting between them. This CDR3 has 11 amino acids. CDR3 DNA sequence: TGTGCCAGCGCTGGTCGGGGCGAGCAGTACTTC. Residues: CASAGRGEQYF.

This clonotype was seen more than once but under ten times. V is TRBV19 and J is TRBJ2-2; tentative D call: TRBD2 (6 bases). The CDR3 loop spans 15 amino acids. Trimming removed 1 base at V and 2 bases at J, with 8 bases between. Germline lookup yields CDR1 LNHDA and CDR2 SQIVND (reference sequence). The CDR3 region is CASSIGRANTGELFF. CDR3 nucleotide sequence: TGTGCCAGTAGTATAGGGAGGGCCAACACCGGGGAGCTGTTTTTT. Based on the CDR3 plus reference TRBV19 and TRBJ2-2, the full variable domain is DGGITQSPKYLFRKEGQNVTLSCEQNLNHDAMYWYRQDPGQGLRLIYYSQIVNDFQKGDIAEGYSVSREKKESFPLTVTSAQKNPTAFYLCASSIGRANTGELFFGEGSRLTVL.

This clonotype was observed many times. The rearrangement uses TRBV28 and TRBJ2-1, with 11 bases aligning to TRBD2. The germline V gene has CDR1 MDHEN and CDR2 SYDVKM. The CDR3 has 17 amino acids. The V gene end was trimmed by 4 bases and the J gene end by 4 bases; junction bases not matched to a gene: 9. CDR3 nucleotide sequence: TGTGCCAGCAGTTCCTCACTCGGGACTAGCGGATACAATGAGCAGTTCTTC. Encoded protein: CASSSSLGTSGYNEQFF. The variable domain in full, with the rest retrieved from reference TRBV28 and TRBJ2-1, is DVKVTQSSRYLVKRTGEKVFLECVQDMDHENMFWYRQDPGLGLRLIYFSYDVKMKEKGDIPEGYSVSREKKERFSLILESASTNQTSMYLCASSSSLGTSGYNEQFFGPGTRLTVL.

This clonotype was found many times. The chain recombines TRBV27 with TRBJ2-5; D is undetermined. V was pared by 2 bases and J by 5 bases, with 15 bases between. The length of the CDR3 is 15 residues. CDR1 is MNHEY, CDR2 SMNVEV, per germline (reference sequence). CDR3 sequence (DNA): TGTGCCAGCAGTTTACCGAGCTATGAATTTGAGACCCAGTACTTC. Amino acids: CASSLPSYEFETQYF.